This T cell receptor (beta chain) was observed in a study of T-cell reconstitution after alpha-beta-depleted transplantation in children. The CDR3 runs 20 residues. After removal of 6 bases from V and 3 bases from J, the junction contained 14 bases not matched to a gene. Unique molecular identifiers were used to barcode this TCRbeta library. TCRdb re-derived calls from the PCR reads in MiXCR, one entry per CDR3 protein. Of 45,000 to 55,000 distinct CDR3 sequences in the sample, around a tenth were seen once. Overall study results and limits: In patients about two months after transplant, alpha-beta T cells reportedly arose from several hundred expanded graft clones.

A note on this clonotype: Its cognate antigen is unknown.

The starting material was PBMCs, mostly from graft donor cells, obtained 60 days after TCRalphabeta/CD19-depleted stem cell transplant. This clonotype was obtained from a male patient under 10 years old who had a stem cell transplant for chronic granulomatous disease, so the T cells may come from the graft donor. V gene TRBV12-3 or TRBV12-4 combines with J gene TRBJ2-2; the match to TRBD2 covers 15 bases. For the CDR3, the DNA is TGTGCCAGCAGACAGCCTCCGGGACTAGCGGGAGGTGGGGACACCGGGGAGCTGTTTTTT. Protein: CASRQPPGLAGGGDTGELFF.